One and the same sample provided the 2 T cell receptor beta chains below, sequenced in a study of T-cell reconstitution after alpha-beta-depleted transplantation in children. Construction of the TCRbeta library involved unique molecular identifiers. TCRdb analysed the PCR reads with MiXCR anew, one entry per CDR3 protein. The repertoire holds 800,000 to 1,000,000 distinct CDR3 sequences, with about 30% as singletons. Sample: PBMCs, mostly from graft donor cells, taken 360 days after TCRalphabeta/CD19-depleted stem cell transplant. All receptors derive from a boy under two years old who had a stem cell transplant for SCID, so the T cells may come from the graft donor.

Concerning this clonotype: Its ends do not fully match the called genes, so a read error is possible. J is TRBJ2-5 and V is TRBV7-2; 10 bases agree with TRBD2. Germline CDR1 is SGHTA and CDR2 is FQGNSA. The CDR3 covers 16 residues. The chain's CDR3 is CASSRRGTSGDGTQYF. The CDR3 bases are TGCGCCAGCAGCCGGAGAGGCACTAGCGGGGACGGGACCCAGTACTTC.

This chain connects TRBV10-3 to TRBJ2-7; D not certain. Germline assignment: CDR1 ENHRY and CDR2 SYGVKD. Trimming cost V 8 bases and J 2 bases, with 7 bases left between them. This CDR3 has 11 amino acids. The chain's CDR3 is CAIGATYEQYF. The DNA for the CDR3 is TGTGCCATCGGAGCAACCTACGAGCAGTACTTC.